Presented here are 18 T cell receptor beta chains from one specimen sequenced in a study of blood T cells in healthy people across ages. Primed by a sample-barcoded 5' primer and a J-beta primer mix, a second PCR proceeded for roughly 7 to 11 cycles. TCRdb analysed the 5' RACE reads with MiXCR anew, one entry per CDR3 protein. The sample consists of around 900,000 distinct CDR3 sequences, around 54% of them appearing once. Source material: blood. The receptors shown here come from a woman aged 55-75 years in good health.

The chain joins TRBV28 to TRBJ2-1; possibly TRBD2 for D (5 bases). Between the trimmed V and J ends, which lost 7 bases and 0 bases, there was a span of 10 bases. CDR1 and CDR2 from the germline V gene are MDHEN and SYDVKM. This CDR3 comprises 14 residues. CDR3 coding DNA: TGTGCCAGCATTCGCGGGTTCTCCTACAATGAGCAGTTCTTC. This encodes CASIRGFSYNEQFF.

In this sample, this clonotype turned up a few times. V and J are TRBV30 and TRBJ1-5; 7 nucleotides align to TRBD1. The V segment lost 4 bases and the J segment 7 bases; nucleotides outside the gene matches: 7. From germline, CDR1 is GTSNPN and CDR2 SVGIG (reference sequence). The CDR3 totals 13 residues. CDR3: CAWKDRDGQPQHF. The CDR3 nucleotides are TGTGCCTGGAAAGACAGGGATGGCCAGCCCCAGCATTTT.

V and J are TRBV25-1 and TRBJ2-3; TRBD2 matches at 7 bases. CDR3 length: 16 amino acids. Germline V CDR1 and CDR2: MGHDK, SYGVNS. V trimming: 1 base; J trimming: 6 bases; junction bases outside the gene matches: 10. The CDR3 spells CASSELLLAGEDTQYF. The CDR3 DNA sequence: TGTGCCAGCAGTGAATTGTTACTTGCGGGGGAGGATACGCAGTATTTT.

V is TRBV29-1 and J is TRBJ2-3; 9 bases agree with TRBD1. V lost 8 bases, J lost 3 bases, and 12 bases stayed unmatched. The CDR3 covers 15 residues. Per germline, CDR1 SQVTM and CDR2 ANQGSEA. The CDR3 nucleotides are TGCAGCTATTATTCACAGGGGGCTGGGACAGATACGCAGTATTTT. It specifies CSYYSQGAGTDTQYF.

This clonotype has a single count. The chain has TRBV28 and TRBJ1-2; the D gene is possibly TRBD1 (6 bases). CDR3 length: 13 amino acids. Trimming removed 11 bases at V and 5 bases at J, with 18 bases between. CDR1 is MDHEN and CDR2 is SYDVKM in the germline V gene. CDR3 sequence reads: CAVYLGQIYGYTF. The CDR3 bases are TGTGCCGTCTACCTGGGACAAATTTATGGCTACACCTTC.

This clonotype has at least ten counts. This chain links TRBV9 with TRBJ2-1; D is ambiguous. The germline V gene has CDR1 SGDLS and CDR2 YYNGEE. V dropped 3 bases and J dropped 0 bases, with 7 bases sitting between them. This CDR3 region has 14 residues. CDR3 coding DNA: TGTGCCAGCAGCGCTGGAAGCTCCTACAATGAGCAGTTCTTC. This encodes CASSAGSSYNEQFF.

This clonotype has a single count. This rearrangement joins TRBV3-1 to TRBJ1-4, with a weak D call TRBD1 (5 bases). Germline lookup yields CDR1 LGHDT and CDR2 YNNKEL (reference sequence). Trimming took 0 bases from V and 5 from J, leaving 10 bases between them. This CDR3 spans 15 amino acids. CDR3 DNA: TGTGCCAGCAGCCAAGATCCCGGGGGGAATGAAAAACTGTTTTTT. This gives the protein CASSQDPGGNEKLFF. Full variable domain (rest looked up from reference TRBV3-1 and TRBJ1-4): DTAVSQTPKYLVTQMGNDKSIKCEQNLGHDTMYWYKQDSKKFLKIMFSYNNKELIINETVPNRFSPKSPDKAHLNLHINSLELGDSAVYFCASSQDPGGNEKLFFGSGTQLSVL.

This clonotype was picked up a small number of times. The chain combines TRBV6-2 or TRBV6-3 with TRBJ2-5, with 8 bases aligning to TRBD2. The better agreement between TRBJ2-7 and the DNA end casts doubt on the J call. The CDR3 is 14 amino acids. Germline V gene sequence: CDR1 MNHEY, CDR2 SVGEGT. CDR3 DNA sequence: TGTGCCAGCAGGCCTACCGGGACTAGAAGCGAGCAGTACTTC. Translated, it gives CASRPTGTRSEQYF.

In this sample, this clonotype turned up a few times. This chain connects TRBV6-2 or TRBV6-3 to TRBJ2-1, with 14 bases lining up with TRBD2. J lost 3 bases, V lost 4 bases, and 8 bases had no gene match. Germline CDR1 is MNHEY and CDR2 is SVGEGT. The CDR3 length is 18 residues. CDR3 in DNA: TGTGCCAGCAGTTCCCGACTAGCGGGAGGGTTAGTCTACAATGAGCAGTTCTTC. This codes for CASSSRLAGGLVYNEQFF.

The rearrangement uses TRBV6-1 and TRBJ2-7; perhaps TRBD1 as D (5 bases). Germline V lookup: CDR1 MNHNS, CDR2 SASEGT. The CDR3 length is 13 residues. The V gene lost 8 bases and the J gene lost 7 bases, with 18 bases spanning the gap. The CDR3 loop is CASPPDGHNEQYF. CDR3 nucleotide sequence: TGTGCCAGCCCCCCCGACGGACACAATGAGCAGTACTTC.

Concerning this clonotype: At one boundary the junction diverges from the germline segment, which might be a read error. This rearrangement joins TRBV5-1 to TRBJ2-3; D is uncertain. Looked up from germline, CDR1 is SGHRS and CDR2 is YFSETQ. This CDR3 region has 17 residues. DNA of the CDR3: TGCGCCAGCAGCTTGGCCACCCCCAGCTCCGGCACAGTTACGCAGTATTTT. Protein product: CASSLATPSSGTVTQYF.

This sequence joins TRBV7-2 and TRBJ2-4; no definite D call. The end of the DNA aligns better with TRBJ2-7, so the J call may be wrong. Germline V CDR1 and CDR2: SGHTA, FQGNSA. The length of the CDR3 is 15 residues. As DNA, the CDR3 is TGTGCCAGCAGCTTGGGGTCAGTGGGCTCCTACGAGCAGTACTTC. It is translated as CASSLGSVGSYEQYF.

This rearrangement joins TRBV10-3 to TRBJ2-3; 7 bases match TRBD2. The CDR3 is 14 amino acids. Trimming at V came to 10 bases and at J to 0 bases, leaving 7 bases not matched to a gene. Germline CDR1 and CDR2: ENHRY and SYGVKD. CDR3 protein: CATGERDSTDTQYF. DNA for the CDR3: TGTGCCACCGGGGAGCGGGACAGCACAGATACGCAGTATTTT.

CDR3: CSARRLQGQETQFF. Here the CDR3 DNA reads TGCAGTGCTAGACGGCTGCAGGGCCAAGAGACCCAGTTCTTC. The chain couples TRBV20-1 to TRBJ2-1; D is perhaps TRBD1 (5 bases). Germline lookup yields CDR1 DFQATT and CDR2 SNEGSKA (reference sequence). Trimming stripped 2 bases from V and 13 bases from J, with 21 bases between. CDR3 length: 14 residues.

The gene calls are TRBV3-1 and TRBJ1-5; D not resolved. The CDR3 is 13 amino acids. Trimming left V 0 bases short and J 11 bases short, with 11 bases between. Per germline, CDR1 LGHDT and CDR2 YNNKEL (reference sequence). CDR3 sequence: CASSQELGGAQHF. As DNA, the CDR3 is TGTGCCAGCAGCCAAGAGCTGGGTGGGGCCCAGCATTTT.

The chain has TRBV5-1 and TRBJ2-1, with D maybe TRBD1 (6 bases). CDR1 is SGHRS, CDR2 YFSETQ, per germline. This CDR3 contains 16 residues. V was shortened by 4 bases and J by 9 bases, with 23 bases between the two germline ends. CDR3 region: CASSLSVASGVSEQFF. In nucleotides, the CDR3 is TGCGCCAGCAGCCTGAGCGTGGCGTCAGGGGTGAGTGAGCAGTTCTTC.

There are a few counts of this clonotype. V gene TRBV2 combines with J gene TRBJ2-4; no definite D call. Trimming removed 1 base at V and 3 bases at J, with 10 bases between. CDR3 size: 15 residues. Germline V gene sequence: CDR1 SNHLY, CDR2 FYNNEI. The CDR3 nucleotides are TGTGCCAGCAGTGAAGGGTCCCTGGGCAAAAACATTCAGTACTTC. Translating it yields CASSEGSLGKNIQYF. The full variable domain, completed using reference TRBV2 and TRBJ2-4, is EPEVTQTPSHQVTQMGQEVILRCVPISNHLYFYWYRQILGQKVEFLVSFYNNEISEKSEIFDDQFSVERPDGSNFTLKIRSTKLEDSAMYFCASSEGSLGKNIQYFGAGTRLSVL.

In DNA form, the CDR3 reads TGCGCCAGCAGCTTGTCGACTAGCGGGAACTACAATGAGCAGTTCTTC. Its translation: CASSLSTSGNYNEQFF. The chain employs TRBV5-1 and TRBJ2-1; the match to TRBD2 covers 11 bases. CDR3 length: 16 amino acids. CDR1 SGHRS and CDR2 YFSETQ come from the germline V gene. The J segment lost 3 bases and the V segment lost 1 base, leaving 3 bases of the junction unmatched.